This T cell receptor (beta chain) was sequenced for a study of T cell responses to AZD1222 COVID-19 vaccine. Study observations and caveats: A rise in Spike-specific TCR breadth and depth followed two AZD1222 doses. Mapped onto spike, vaccine-associated CD4 TCRs spanned it and were dominant at 160-218 and 743-854. Recipients of AZD1222 seropositive at baseline numbered only six or seven. Donors in the cohort were predominantly white British and more often female, and clonal diversity was possibly underestimated.

The CDR3 consists of 14 residues. Per germline, CDR1 SSHAT and CDR2 FNYEAQ (reference sequence). The V end was cut by 1 base, the J end by 0 bases, with 7 bases between. About this clone itself: Its antigen is currently unknown.

Profiled with immunoSEQ multiplex PCR; TCRdb holds only in-frame clones, not every one. This sample has about 110,000 clones, with about 94% found just once. The sample in question was peripheral blood, obtained 28 days after the second AZD1222 dose. This receptor was identified in an adult who received the AZD1222 COVID-19 vaccine. This chain links TRBV7-7 with TRBJ2-7; D is unresolved. The CDR3: CASSLDSYSYEQYF. The CDR3 coding sequence is TGTGCCAGCAGCTTAGACAGTTACTCCTACGAGCAGTACTTC.